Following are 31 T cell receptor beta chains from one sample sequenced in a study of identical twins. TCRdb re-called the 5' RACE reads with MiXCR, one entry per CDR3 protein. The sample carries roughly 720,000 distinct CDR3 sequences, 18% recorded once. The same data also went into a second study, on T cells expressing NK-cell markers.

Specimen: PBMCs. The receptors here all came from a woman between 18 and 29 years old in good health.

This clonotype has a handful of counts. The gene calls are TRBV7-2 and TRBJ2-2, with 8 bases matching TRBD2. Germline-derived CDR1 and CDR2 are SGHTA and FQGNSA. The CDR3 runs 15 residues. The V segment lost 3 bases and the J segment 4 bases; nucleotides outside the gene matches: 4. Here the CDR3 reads CASSLREARTGELFF. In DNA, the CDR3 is TGTGCCAGCAGCTTGCGGGAGGCTCGCACCGGGGAGCTGTTTTTT.

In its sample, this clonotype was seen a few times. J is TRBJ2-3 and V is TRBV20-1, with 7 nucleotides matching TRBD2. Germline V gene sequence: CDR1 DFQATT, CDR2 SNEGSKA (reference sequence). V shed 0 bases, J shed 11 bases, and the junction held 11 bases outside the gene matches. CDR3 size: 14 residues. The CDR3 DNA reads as TGCAGTGCTAGAGATGGAATAGCGGGTTCCCAGCAGTATTTT. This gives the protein CSARDGIAGSQQYF.

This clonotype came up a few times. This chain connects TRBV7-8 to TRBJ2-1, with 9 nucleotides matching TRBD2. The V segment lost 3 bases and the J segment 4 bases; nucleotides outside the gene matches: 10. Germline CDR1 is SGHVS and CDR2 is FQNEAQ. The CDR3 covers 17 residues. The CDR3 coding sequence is TGTGCCAGCAGCTTGTCTAGCGGGGAAGTGTTTTACAATGAGCAGTTCTTC. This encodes CASSLSSGEVFYNEQFF.

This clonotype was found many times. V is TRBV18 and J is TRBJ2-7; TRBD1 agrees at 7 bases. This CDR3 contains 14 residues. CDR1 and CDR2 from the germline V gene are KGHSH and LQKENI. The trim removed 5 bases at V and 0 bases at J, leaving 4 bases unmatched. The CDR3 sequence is CASSAGTDSYEQYF. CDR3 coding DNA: TGTGCCAGCTCAGCCGGGACAGACTCCTACGAGCAGTACTTC.

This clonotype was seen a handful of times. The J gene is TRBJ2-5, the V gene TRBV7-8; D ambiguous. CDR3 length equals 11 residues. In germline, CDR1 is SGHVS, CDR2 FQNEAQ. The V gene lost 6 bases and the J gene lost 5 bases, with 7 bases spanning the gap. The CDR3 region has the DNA TGTGCCAGCAGACTTGACGAGACCCAGTACTTC. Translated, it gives CASRLDETQYF.

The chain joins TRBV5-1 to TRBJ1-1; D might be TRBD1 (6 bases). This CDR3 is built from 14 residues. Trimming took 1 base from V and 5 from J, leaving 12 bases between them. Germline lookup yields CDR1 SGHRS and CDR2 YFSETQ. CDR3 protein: CASSLWGQGTEAFF. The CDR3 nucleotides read TGCGCCAGCAGCTTGTGGGGGCAGGGTACTGAAGCTTTCTTT.

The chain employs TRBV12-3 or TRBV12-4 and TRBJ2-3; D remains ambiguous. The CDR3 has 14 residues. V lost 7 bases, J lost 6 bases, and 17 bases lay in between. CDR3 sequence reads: CASTFRAQSDTQYF. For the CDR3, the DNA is TGTGCCAGCACTTTTAGGGCCCAATCCGATACGCAGTATTTT.

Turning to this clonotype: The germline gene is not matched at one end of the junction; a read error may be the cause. The CDR3 loop reads CASSEAWPSWTETKYF. The CDR3 region has the DNA TGTGCCAGCAGTGAAGCGTGGCCCTCCTGGACGGAGACCAAGTACTTC. V and J are TRBV6-1 and TRBJ2-5; D not resolved. Per the germline V gene, CDR1 is MNHNS and CDR2 is SASEGT. There are 16 residues in the CDR3.

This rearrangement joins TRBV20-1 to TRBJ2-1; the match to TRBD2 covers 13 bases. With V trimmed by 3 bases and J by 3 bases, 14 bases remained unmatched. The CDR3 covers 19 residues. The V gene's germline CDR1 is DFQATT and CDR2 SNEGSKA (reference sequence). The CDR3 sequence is CSARGLRGRTSGSYNEQFF. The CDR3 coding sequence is TGCAGTGCTAGGGGTTTGCGGGGACGGACTAGCGGGAGCTACAATGAGCAGTTCTTC.

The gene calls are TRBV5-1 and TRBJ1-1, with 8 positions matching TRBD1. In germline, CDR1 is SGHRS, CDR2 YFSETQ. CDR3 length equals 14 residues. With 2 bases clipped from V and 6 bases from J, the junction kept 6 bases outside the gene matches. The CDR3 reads CASSFRQGFSEAFF. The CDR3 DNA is TGCGCCAGCAGCTTCCGACAGGGGTTCTCTGAAGCTTTCTTT.

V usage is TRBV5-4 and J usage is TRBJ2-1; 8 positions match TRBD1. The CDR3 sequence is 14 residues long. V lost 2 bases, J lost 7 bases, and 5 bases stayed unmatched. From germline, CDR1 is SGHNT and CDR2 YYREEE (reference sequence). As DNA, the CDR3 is TGTGCCAGCAGCTTTGGGACAGGAGTGAATGAGCAGTTCTTC. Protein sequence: CASSFGTGVNEQFF.

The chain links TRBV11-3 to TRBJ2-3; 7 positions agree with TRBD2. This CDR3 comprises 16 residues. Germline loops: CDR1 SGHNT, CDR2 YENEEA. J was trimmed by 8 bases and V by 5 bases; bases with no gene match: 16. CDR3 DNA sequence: TGTGCCAGCAGCCGGGGGGACTACTGGGGAGCAGGTACGCAGTATTTT. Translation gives CASSRGDYWGAGTQYF.

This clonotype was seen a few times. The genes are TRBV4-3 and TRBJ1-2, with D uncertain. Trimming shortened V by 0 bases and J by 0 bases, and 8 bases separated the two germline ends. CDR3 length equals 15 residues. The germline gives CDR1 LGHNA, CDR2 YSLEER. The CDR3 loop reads CASSQDNRANYGYTF. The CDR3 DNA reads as TGCGCCAGCAGCCAAGATAACAGAGCTAACTATGGCTACACCTTC.

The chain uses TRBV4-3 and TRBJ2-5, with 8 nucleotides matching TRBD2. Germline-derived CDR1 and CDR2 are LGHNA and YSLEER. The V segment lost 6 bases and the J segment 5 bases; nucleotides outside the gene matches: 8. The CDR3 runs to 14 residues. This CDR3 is CASSTHREGETQYF. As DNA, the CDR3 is TGCGCCAGCAGTACCCACCGGGAGGGGGAGACCCAGTACTTC.

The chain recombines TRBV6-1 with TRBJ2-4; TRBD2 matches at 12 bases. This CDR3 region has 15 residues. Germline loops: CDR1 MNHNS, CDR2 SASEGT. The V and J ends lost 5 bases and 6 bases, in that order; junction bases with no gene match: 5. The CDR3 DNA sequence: TGTGCCAGCAGTCGGACGACTAGCGGGGGAAACATTCAGTACTTC. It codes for CASSRTTSGGNIQYF.

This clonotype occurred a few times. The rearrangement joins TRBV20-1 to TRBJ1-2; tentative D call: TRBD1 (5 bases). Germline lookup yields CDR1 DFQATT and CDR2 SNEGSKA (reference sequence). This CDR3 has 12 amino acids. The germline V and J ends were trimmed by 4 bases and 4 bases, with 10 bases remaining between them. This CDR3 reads CSATGWSYGYTF. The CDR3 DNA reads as TGCAGTGCTACAGGGTGGAGCTATGGCTACACCTTC.

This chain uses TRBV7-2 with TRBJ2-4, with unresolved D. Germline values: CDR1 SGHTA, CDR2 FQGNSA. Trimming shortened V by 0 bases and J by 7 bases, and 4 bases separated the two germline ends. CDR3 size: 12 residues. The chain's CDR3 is CASSLAPNIQYF. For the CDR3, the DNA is TGTGCCAGCAGCTTAGCCCCCAACATTCAGTACTTC.

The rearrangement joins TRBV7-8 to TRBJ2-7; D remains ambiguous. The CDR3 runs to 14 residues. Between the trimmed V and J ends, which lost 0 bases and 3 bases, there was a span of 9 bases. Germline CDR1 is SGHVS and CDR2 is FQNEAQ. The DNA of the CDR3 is TGTGCCAGCAGCTTAGCGCAGGATTTCTACGAGCAGTACTTC. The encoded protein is CASSLAQDFYEQYF.

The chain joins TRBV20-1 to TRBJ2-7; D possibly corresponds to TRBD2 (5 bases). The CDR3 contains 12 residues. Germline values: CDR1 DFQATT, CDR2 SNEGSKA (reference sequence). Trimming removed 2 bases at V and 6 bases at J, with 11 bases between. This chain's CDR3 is CSARLTAGEQYF. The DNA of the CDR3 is TGCAGTGCTAGACTTACCGCGGGCGAGCAGTACTTC.

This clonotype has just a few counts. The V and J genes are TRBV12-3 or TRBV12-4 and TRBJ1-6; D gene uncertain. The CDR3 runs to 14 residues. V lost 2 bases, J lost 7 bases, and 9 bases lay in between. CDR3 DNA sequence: TGTGCCAGCAGTTTATCTGTTGCCAATTCACCCCTCCACTTT. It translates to CASSLSVANSPLHF.

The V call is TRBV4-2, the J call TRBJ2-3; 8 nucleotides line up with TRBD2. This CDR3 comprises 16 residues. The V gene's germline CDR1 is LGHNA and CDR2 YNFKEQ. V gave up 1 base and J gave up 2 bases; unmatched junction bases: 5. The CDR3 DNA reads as TGTGCCAGCAGCCAAGTGGGTAGCGGGGCCACAGATACGCAGTATTTT. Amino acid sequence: CASSQVGSGATDTQYF.

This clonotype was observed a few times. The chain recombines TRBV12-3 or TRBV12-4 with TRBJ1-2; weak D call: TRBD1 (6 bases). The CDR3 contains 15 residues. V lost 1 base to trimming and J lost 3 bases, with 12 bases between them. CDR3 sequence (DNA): TGTGCCAGCAGTTTAGATGGACAGACATACTATGGCTACACCTTC. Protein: CASSLDGQTYYGYTF.

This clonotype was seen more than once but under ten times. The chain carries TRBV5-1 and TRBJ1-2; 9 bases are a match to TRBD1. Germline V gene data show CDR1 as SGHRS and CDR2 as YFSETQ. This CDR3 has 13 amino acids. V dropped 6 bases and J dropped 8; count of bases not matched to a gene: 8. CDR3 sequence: CASTYRGRGGYTF. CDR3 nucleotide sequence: TGCGCCAGCACCTACAGGGGGCGCGGCGGCTACACCTTC.

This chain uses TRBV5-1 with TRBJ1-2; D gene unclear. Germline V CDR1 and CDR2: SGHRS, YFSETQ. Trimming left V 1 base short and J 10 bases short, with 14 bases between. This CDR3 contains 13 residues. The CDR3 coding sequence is TGCGCCAGCAGCTTGTCCTCAGGCAGTGACTACACCTTC. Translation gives CASSLSSGSDYTF.

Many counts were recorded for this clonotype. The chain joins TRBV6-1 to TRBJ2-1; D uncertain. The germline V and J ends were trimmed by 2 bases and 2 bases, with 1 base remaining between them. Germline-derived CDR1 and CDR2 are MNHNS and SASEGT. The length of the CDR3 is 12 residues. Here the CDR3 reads CASSETYNEQFF. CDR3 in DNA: TGTGCCAGCAGTGAAACCTACAATGAGCAGTTCTTC.

The CDR3 DNA reads as TGTGCCAGCAGTCACGGACTAGCGGGAGCGCAAGAGACCCAGTACTTC. This encodes CASSHGLAGAQETQYF. The rearrangement links TRBV6-5 to TRBJ2-5; 13 bases agree with TRBD2. The germline V gene encodes CDR1 MNHEY and CDR2 SVGAGI. V lost 5 bases, J lost 2 bases, and 5 bases stayed unmatched. The CDR3 sequence is 16 residues long.

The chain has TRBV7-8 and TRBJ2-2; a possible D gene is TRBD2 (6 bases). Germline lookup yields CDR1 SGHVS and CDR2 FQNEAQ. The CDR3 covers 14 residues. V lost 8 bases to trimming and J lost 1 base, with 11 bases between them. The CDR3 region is CASHLAENTGELFF. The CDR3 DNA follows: TGTGCCAGCCACTTAGCGGAGAACACCGGGGAGCTGTTTTTT.

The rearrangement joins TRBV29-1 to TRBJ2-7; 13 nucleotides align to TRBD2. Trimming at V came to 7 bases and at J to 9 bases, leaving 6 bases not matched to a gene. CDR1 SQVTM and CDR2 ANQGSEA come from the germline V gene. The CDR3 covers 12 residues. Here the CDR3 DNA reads TGCAGCGCTCGAAGACTAGCGGGAGGGCAGTACTTC. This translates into CSARRLAGGQYF.

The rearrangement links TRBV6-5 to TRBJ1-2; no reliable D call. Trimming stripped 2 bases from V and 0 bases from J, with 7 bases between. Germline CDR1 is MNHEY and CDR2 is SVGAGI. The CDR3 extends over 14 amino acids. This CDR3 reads CASSYVEANYGYTF. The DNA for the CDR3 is TGTGCCAGCAGTTACGTAGAAGCTAACTATGGCTACACCTTC.

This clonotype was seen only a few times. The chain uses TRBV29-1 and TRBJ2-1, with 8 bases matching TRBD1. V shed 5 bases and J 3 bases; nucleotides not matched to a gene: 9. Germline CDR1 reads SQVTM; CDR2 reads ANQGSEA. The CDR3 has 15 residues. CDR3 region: CSVRQDREYYNEQFF. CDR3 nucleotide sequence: TGCAGCGTTCGTCAGGACAGGGAATACTACAATGAGCAGTTCTTC.

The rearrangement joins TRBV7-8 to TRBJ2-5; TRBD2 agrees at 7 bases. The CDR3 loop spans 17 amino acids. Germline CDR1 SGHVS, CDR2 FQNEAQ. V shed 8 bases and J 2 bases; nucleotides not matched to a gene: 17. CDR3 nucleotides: TGTGCCAGCGGCAGGAGGCCCGACGCTAGCGGACAAGAGACCCAGTACTTC. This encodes CASGRRPDASGQETQYF.